Shown below are 2 T cell receptor beta chains from a single sample sequenced in a study of shared clonotypes between healthy human individuals. Assay used: immunoSEQ multiplex PCR; TCRdb lists only in-frame clones, some missing. Of roughly 1,000,000 clones listed, approximately 80% are singletons. The sample taken for sequencing was memory CD4+ T cells from PBMCs. Noted subset: CD45RA-negative fraction. The receptors stem from a man between 18 and 35 years old in good health. Some clones in this sample may be carry-over from other donors' samples.

This chain connects TRBV2 to TRBJ2-3; D is undetermined. V lost 8 bases and J lost 0, with 9 bases in between. This CDR3 region has 13 residues. Germline V gives CDR1 SNHLY, CDR2 FYNNEI. The CDR3 sequence: CASGVRSTDTQYF. The CDR3 DNA reads as TGTGCCAGCGGTGTCAGAAGCACAGATACGCAGTATTTT. Filled out from reference TRBV2 and TRBJ2-3, the complete variable domain reads EPEVTQTPSHQVTQMGQEVILRCVPISNHLYFYWYRQILGQKVEFLVSFYNNEISEKSEIFDDQFSVERPDGSNFTLKIRSTKLEDSAMYFCASGVRSTDTQYFGPGTRLTVL.

This chain joins TRBV27 and TRBJ2-6, with 12 bases fitting TRBD1. This CDR3 comprises 22 residues. CDR1 and CDR2 from the germline V gene are MNHEY and SMNVEV (reference sequence). Trimming cost V 5 bases and J 4 bases; bases outside gene matches: 21. CDR3: CASSPGTGGGGSPVRGANVLTF. CDR3 nucleotides: TGTGCCAGCAGTCCCGGGACAGGGGGCGGAGGGTCGCCGGTTCGGGGGGCCAACGTCCTGACTTTC.